This T cell receptor (beta chain) was sequenced in a study of identical twins. TCRdb re-called the 5' RACE reads with MiXCR, one entry per CDR3 protein. The sample has approximately 700,000 distinct CDR3 sequences, approximately 6.1% seen once. Study results and caveats: These conclusions were based on statistical analysis (cross-sectional, not following the same donors). Excess sharing between twins was weaker in beta out-of-frame sequences.

Germline CDR1 is MNHEY and CDR2 is SMNVEV (reference sequence). The CDR3 loop spans 17 amino acids. V trimming: 8 bases; J trimming: 6 bases; junction bases outside the gene matches: 16. This clonotype was recorded many times. Its antigen is unidentified. The sequencing input was naive T cells sorted from blood. This clonotype originated in a man aged 18 to 30 in good health. The V and J genes are TRBV27 and TRBJ2-1, with TRBD2 identical over 10 bases. Written as DNA, the CDR3 is TGTGCCAGCGCGACTAGCGGGTCCCCCAGGGGAGTCAATGAGCAGTTCTTC. Translated, it gives CASATSGSPRGVNEQFF.